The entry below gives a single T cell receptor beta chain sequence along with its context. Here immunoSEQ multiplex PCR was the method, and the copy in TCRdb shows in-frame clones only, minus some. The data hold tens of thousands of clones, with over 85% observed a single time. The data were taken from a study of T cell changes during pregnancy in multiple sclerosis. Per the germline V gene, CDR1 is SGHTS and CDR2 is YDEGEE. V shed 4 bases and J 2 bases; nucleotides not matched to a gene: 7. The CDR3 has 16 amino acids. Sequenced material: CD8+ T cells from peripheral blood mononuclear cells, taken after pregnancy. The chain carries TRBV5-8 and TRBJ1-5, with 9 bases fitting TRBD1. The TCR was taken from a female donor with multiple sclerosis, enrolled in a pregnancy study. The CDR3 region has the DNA TGTGCCAGCAGCGGGGGGCGGGACAGGGGCAATCAGCCCCAGCATTTT. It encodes CASSGGRDRGNQPQHF.